This entry concerns a single T cell receptor beta chain. Its target is not known. These data originate in a study of siplizumab effects on memory and regulatory T cells. Study-wide results and caveats: Of the proliferating CD4+ or CD8+ clones, roughly 80-97% lacked a naive or memory phenotype that could be assigned.

The CDR3 extends over 14 amino acids. CDR1 is SGHDT, CDR2 YYEEEE, per germline. Deletions cut 0 bases from V and 5 bases from J, with 11 bases between. Across a few donor pairs, the naive, memory, effector memory and TEMRA subsets were sequenced without stimulation. The study assayed about 10^5 TCR templates per sample. The protocol was immunoSEQ multiplex PCR, while the TCRdb copy is restricted to in-frame clones and leaves out a portion. The table has under 70,000 clones, around three quarters seen once; the top ten hold 0.4% to 0.5%. The chain employs TRBV5-6 and TRBJ1-1, with D unclear. The sequence was collected from a human donor in good health. Sequencing input: memory CD4+ T cells sorted from blood. In DNA form, the CDR3 reads TGTGCCAGCAGCTTGGAGAGCCGGAGGACTGAAGCTTTCTTT. Residues: CASSLESRRTEAFF.